This TCR beta chain was observed in a study of OX40 agonist ivuxolimab in advanced cancers. For the study at large: At approximately 80% male, the cohort had a mean age of around 56 years, ranging from roughly 20 to 90.

Whole-study findings and limits: Clonal expansion was among the lowest in partial responders at 0.1-3.0 mg/kg, especially CD8+. Averaging showed that CD8+ T cells had more expanded clones than CD4+ did.

As for this clone: The antigen is not known.

This CDR3 is 12 amino acids long. The V gene lost 6 bases and the J gene lost 1 base, with 3 bases spanning the gap. Germline V gives CDR1 SGHTA, CDR2 FQGNSA. This table comes from immunoSEQ multiplex PCR, and its TCRdb copy is limited to in-frame clones, with some not included. Altogether over 90,000 clones are present, around 94% being singletons, with the ten largest covering more than 0.15%. The chain combines TRBV7-2 with TRBJ2-2, with D hard to call. This TCR was recovered from an adult with an advanced solid tumor such as melanoma, head and neck, liver or kidney cancer. The specimen was CD4+ or CD8+ T cells sorted from blood, collected in a trial of the OX40 agonist ivuxolimab. CDR3 sequence: CASRGNTGELFF. The CDR3 DNA reads as TGTGCCAGCAGGGGGAACACCGGGGAGCTGTTTTTT.